This T cell receptor beta chain was captured by sequencing in a study of cytomegalovirus exposure and HLA in healthy donors. Broader study findings: Sequencing probably produced one cluster of sequence variants that were highly shared. Trimming of TCR beta V- and J-genes showed a link, identified in a later analysis, to a missense DCLRE1C variant. Altogether, 164 TCR beta chains were recorded as cytomegalovirus-associated. The presence/absence work took it that sequencing depth was about the same across donors.

Trimming removed 6 bases from V and 0 bases from J, with 17 bases in between. Germline lookup yields CDR1 SQVTM and CDR2 ANQGSEA. The CDR3 loop spans 15 amino acids. The PCR made use of 60 Vbeta and 13 Jbeta primers. Generated by immunoSEQ multiplex PCR, the TCRdb table keeps only in-frame clones and is missing some. The sample contains around 130,000 clones, 75% to 90% of which appear only once. With respect to this clone: Its cognate antigen is unknown.

The source material was PBMCs. The origin of this receptor is a female donor in good health and CMV-seronegative. This rearrangement joins TRBV29-1 to TRBJ1-1, with D perhaps TRBD1 (6 bases). The CDR3 DNA is TGCAGCGTGCTCGGACAGCCGAATATGAACACTGAAGCTTTCTTT. Encoded protein: CSVLGQPNMNTEAFF.